The sequence of this TCR beta chain was determined in a study of early stage breast cancer tumors. Overall study context: About 80% of the 16 invasive tumors were ER+, PR+ and HER2-. Invasive lobular carcinomas made up about 35% of the 12 ER+/PR+/HER2- tumors.

Germline V lookup: CDR1 LNHDA, CDR2 SQIVND (reference sequence). The CDR3 extends over 10 amino acids. V lost 6 bases to trimming and J lost 7 bases, with 6 bases between them. Blood replicates held 0.5 ug DNA, tumor or normal breast about 1.5 ug, two each. The method was immunoSEQ multiplex PCR; TCRdb's version includes in-frame clones alone and lacks a portion of them. The table records about 72,000 clones, roughly 80% of them present only once. General study findings and limits: Compared with adjacent normal breast, tumors showed around 2.5-fold denser, more clonal T cells.

This clone was seen more than once but under ten times. Its antigen is currently unknown. Sequencing input: blood. This sequence joins TRBV19 and TRBJ1-2; D unclear. This TCR was sampled from a person in their sixties or seventies with breast cancer. DNA of the CDR3: TGTGCCAGTAGCCACAGTGGCTACACCTTC. Translated, it gives CASSHSGYTF.